What follows are 2 T cell receptor beta chains derived from one specimen sequenced in a study of Ad26.COV2.S vaccination and SARS-CoV-2 variants. Treatment given: some 19 received Ad26.COV2.S at low or high dose, single or two shots; roughly 5 received placebo; per-sample allocation not given. Sample collection was performed on day 63 after the first vaccine or placebo injection. Assay: immunoSEQ multiplex PCR; the TCRdb copy retains only in-frame clones and omits some. The table includes under 250,000 clones, roughly 85% detected once. The sample was peripheral blood, taken in a trial of Ad26.COV2.S vaccine versus placebo. The receptors come from a person aged 18-60 years who received the Ad26.COV2.S COVID-19 vaccine or a placebo.

The chain combines TRBV5-5 with TRBJ1-1; D is unresolved. CDR1 SGHKS and CDR2 YYEKEE come from the germline V gene (reference sequence). This CDR3 region has 14 residues. The V end lost 4 bases, the J end lost 5 bases, and 15 bases lay between the germline ends. CDR3 nucleotide sequence: TGTGCCAGCAGCCCCAATGAGGGCTGGACTGAAGCTTTCTTT. Encoded protein: CASSPNEGWTEAFF.

As concerns this clone: Other DNA sequences from this sample encode an identical CDR3 as well. The genes are TRBV11-2 and TRBJ2-7; the D gene is possibly TRBD2 (5 bases). The V gene's germline CDR1 is SGHAT and CDR2 FQNNGV. Between the trimmed V and J ends, which lost 5 bases and 5 bases, there was a span of 22 bases. The CDR3 contains 16 residues. CDR3 DNA: TGTGCCAGCAGCCAGAGGAGGACCCTCTCGCTCCACGAGCAGTACTTC. Protein: CASSQRRTLSLHEQYF. The full variable domain, rest sourced from reference TRBV11-2 and TRBJ2-7, is EAGVAQSPRYKIIEKRQSVAFWCNPISGHATLYWYQQILGQGPKLLIQFQNNGVVDDSQLPKDRFSAERLKGVDSTLKIQPAKLEDSAVYLCASSQRRTLSLHEQYFGPGTRLTVT.